The sequence of this TCR beta chain was determined in a study of CD8 T cells in Susac syndrome. When the RNA was reverse transcribed, random hexamers were used with an input of about 0.5 to 1 ug. MiXCR, run by TCRdb on the immunoSEQ multiplex PCR reads, gives a single entry per CDR3 protein. The data hold more than 150,000 distinct CDR3 sequences, with about 91% observed a single time. Material for sequencing was CD4+ T cells from PBMCs. This clonotype originated in a human donor in good health.

The CDR3: CASSERGGYNEQFF. The CDR3 bases are TGTGCCAGCAGTGAGCGGGGGGGCTACAATGAGCAGTTCTTC. The chain recombines TRBV2 with TRBJ2-1; TRBD2 matches 9 bases. The CDR3 length is 14 residues. CDR1 is SNHLY and CDR2 is FYNNEI in the germline V gene. J lost 3 bases, V lost 3 bases, and 0 bases had no gene match.